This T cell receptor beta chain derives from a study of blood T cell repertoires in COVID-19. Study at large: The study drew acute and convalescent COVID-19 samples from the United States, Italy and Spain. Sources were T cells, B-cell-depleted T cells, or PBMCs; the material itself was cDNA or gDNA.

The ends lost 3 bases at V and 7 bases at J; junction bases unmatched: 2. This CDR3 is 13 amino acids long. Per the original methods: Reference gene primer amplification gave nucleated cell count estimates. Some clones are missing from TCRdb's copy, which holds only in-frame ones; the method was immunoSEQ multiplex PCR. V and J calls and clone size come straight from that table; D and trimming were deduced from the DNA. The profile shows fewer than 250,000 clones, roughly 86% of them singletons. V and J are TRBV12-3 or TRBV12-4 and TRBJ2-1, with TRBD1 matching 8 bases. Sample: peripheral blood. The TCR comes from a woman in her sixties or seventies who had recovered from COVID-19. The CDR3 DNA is TGTGCCAGCAGTTTCACAGGGGGGAATGAGCAGTTCTTC. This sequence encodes CASSFTGGNEQFF.